Presented here are 7 T cell receptor beta chains from one specimen sequenced in a study of T cell responses to AZD1222 COVID-19 vaccine. Sequencing was performed with immunoSEQ multiplex PCR; in TCRdb, only in-frame clones are kept and a portion is missing. This table holds some 160,000 clones, about 92% found once. The sequenced sample was peripheral blood, obtained on day 0 of AZD1222 vaccination. These TCRs come from an adult in good health.

This sequence joins TRBV7-8 and TRBJ1-6; 8 nucleotides agree with TRBD1. This CDR3 has 14 amino acids. The junction had 6 bases not matched to a gene; V was cut back by 5 bases and J by 9 bases. Germline CDR1 and CDR2: SGHVS and FQNEAQ. The CDR3 is CASSRQGLTSPLHF. The CDR3 DNA reads as TGTGCCAGCAGCCGACAGGGGCTTACTTCACCCCTCCACTTT.

This chain joins TRBV11-3 and TRBJ1-2; the D is unclear. Germline V gives CDR1 SGHNT, CDR2 YENEEA. This CDR3 contains 12 residues. V lost 2 bases, J lost 5 bases, and 6 bases lay in between. The CDR3 sequence is CASSLMEYGYTF. CDR3 coding DNA: TGTGCCAGCAGCTTAATGGAGTATGGCTACACCTTC. The complete variable domain, with remaining parts taken from reference TRBV11-3 and TRBJ1-2, reads EAGVVQSPRYKIIEKKQPVAFWCNPISGHNTLYWYLQNLGQGPELLIRYENEEAVDDSQLPKDRFSAERLKGVDSTLKIQPAELGDSAVYLCASSLMEYGYTFGSGTRLTVV.

The J gene is TRBJ2-7, the V gene TRBV4-1, with D perhaps TRBD1 (6 bases). The germline V and J ends were trimmed by 0 bases and 4 bases, with 13 bases remaining between them. The CDR3 contains 15 residues. Germline lookup yields CDR1 MGHRA and CDR2 YSYEKL. The CDR3 loop is CASSQEEQGGYEQYF. CDR3 coding DNA: TGCGCCAGCAGCCAAGAAGAACAGGGTGGGTACGAGCAGTACTTC.

The chain employs TRBV28 and TRBJ1-5; D uncertain. The CDR3 contains 15 residues. Deletions cut 3 bases from V and 4 bases from J, with 13 bases between. Germline V lookup: CDR1 MDHEN, CDR2 SYDVKM. This CDR3 is CASSLEGELNQPQHF. The CDR3 coding sequence is TGTGCCAGCAGTTTGGAGGGAGAGCTAAATCAGCCCCAGCATTTT.

V gene TRBV11-3 combines with J gene TRBJ1-1, with D perhaps matching TRBD1 (5 bases). CDR3 length: 15 residues. V was pared by 2 bases and J by 5 bases, with 15 bases between. Germline V gene data show CDR1 as SGHNT and CDR2 as YENEEA. The CDR3 nucleotides are TGTGCCAGCAGCTTATTTCTGGGGGAGGAGACTGAAGCTTTCTTT. This encodes CASSLFLGEETEAFF.

This chain uses TRBV7-8 with TRBJ1-2; 7 bases agree with TRBD1. This CDR3 has 15 amino acids. The junction had 9 bases not matched to a gene; V was cut back by 0 bases and J by 8 bases. Germline V gene data show CDR1 as SGHVS and CDR2 as FQNEAQ. CDR3 bases: TGTGCCAGCAGCTTAGCTCCTGACAGGGTATACGGCTACACCTTC. Protein: CASSLAPDRVYGYTF.

This sequence joins TRBV18 and TRBJ2-7; the D gene is possibly TRBD1 (6 bases). The germline CDR1 and CDR2 sequences are KGHSH and LQKENI. The germline V and J ends were trimmed by 1 base and 3 bases, with 16 bases remaining between them. The CDR3 consists of 16 residues. Here the CDR3 reads CASSPLSGRGVYEQYF. The CDR3 nucleotides read TGTGCCAGCTCACCACTTTCGGGCAGGGGAGTCTACGAGCAGTACTTC.